This T cell receptor beta chain is from a study of vaccination and CD4 T cells after COVID-19. Study-level information: Post-COVID draws came a median roughly 97 days after diagnosis (range 35 to 161).

Sequence data for DNA of cultured CD4+ T cells were generated by the Oncomine TCR Beta short-read assay. After culture, CD4+ T cells served as the source for genomic DNA extraction. TCRdb re-called the PCR reads with MiXCR, one entry per CDR3 protein. The data contain almost 15,000 distinct CDR3 sequences, just over 20% of them singletons. Study-wide results and caveats: Researchers report that a median approximately 85% of reactive clones in convalescent patients surfaced only post-vaccination. Median SARS-CoV-2-reactive clonotype numbers went up from around 19 to 38, but not significantly.

This clonotype was observed a single time. Its antigen is undetermined. Treatment in this sample: approximately nine-day PBMC culture with coronavirus spike peptide pools or control peptides (ViraFEST assay). V gave up 1 base and J gave up 2 bases, with 15 bases separating them. The CDR3 extends over 17 amino acids. The germline CDR1 and CDR2 sequences are LNHDA and SQIVND (reference sequence). The V gene is TRBV19, the J gene TRBJ2-4; D tentatively fits TRBD1 or TRBD2 (5 bases each). Sequenced material: CD4+ T cells from blood, cultured in vitro, taken before SARS-CoV-2 vaccination. This TCR derives from a human donor who received a COVID-19 vaccine. The CDR3 sequence is CASSIVRGEKTKNIQYF. The CDR3 region has the DNA TGTGCCAGTAGTATAGTAAGAGGGGAAAAAACCAAAAACATTCAGTACTTC.